What follows is one T cell receptor (beta chain) and its context. This clonotype was observed a handful of times. Its antigen specificity is not known. An end of the junction differs from the germline gene, which may be a read error. TCRdb names Illumina HiSeq 2500 as the instrument used. Quantitative 5'-RACE with molecular barcodes was the method used to prepare the TCR beta libraries. Regarding the original processing steps: Disease-linked TCR variants were identified with a new computational method built on a probabilistic model of VDJ rearrangement. The public reads were reprocessed in TCRdb via fastp at Q25 and MiXCR, keeping in-frame beta chains. Duplicate CDR3 protein sequences are folded into a single record with the most common DNA and genes. Clone size and V and J calls follow TCRdb, not the original study. The sample has 750,000 to 850,000 distinct CDR3 sequences on record, around 11% of them singletons. Approximately 0.5% of the sample comes from the top ten.

The data were obtained in a study of CD8 T cells in ankylosing spondylitis (dated by TCRdb to the late 2010s). Study-wide context: To find TCR variants linked to disease, the study profiled T cell receptor beta repertoires in ankylosing spondylitis patients and healthy donors. The whole study cohort included 85 to 120 healthy donors and about two dozen ankylosing spondylitis patients. Peripheral blood samples were taken, and synovial fluid was additionally collected from ankylosing spondylitis patients. The research as a whole found: Some motif variants were previously reported in synovial fluid and blood of reactive arthritis patients, suggesting common disease-initiation mechanisms. Blood from ankylosing spondylitis patients appeared to be characterized by a TCR beta motif composed of several highly homologous amino acid variants. Significant enrichment of the disease-linked clones was reported in matched synovial fluid samples from ankylosing spondylitis patients. In peripheral blood, the disease-linked clones were found at relatively low frequencies and had a CD8+ phenotype.

There are 14 amino acids in the CDR3, from cysteine to phenylalanine inclusive. The only DNA kept is the CDR3, 42 bases in frame from the first base. The germline V gene gives CDR1 as LGHNA and CDR2 as YSLEER. The clonotype comes from a male donor with ankylosing spondylitis. The rearranged segments are TRBV4-3 and TRBJ1-1, with no confident D gene call. Specimen: blood, either unsorted or a sorted T cell fraction (not recorded which). This receptor has the CDR3 CASSQDPSGPEVFF. The DNA sequence is as follows: TGCGCCAGCAGCCAAGATCCCAGCGGACCTGAAGTTTTCTTT.